This TCR beta chain is drawn from a study of human T cells and chemical hapten exposure. Background on the study: Sensitization was performed using 2% DPC on a 2 cm by 2 cm upper inner arm skin site.

A single record per CDR3 protein comes from TCRdb applying MiXCR to the RACE reads. The sample records about 110,000 distinct CDR3 sequences, around 12% being singletons. Noted time point: pre-sensitization, week 0. Treatment reported: therapeutic diphenylcyclopropenone sensitization with weekly scalp DPC. Germline CDR1 MDHEN, CDR2 SYDVKM. The ends were cut back, 8 bases at V and 6 bases at J, with 11 bases in the middle. The CDR3 consists of 13 residues. The clonotype was recovered from a woman aged 50 to 60 with alopecia areata. Some clones in this sample may be carry-over from other donors' samples. The chain couples TRBV28 to TRBJ1-6; D may be TRBD1 (5 bases). The sample here was whole blood, taken in connection with sensitization to the hapten diphenylcyclopropenone (DPC). CDR3 region: CASSSGSNSPLHF. DNA of the CDR3: TGTGCCAGCTCATCAGGGTCTAATTCACCCCTCCACTTT.